One and the same sample provided the 13 T cell receptor beta chains below, sequenced in a study of regulatory T cells in long-lasting Graves disease. Time point given: newly diagnosed GD, antithyroid drugs for less than 3 months. Researchers made the TCR library from RNA that was extracted from PBMCs. Libraries of TCR beta came from iRepertoire HTBI primers plus Arm-PCR of CDR3 regions. TCRdb used MiXCR to reprocess the multiplex PCR reads, holding one entry per CDR3 protein. The sample yields 400,000 to 450,000 distinct CDR3 sequences, 15% to 20% seen once. The sample also formed part of further work on T cells in Graves' hyperthyroidism and ophthalmopathy.

The sequences come from peripheral blood mononuclear cells (PBMCs), collected at new diagnosis, from a patient treated with antithyroid drugs. These receptors were collected from a young woman with Graves disease.

The V call is TRBV29-1, the J call TRBJ2-7; D may match TRBD1 or TRBD2 (6 bases each). V was clipped by 3 bases and J by 1 base, with 10 bases between them. CDR1 is SQVTM and CDR2 is ANQGSEA in the germline V gene. The CDR3 is 13 residues long. Written as DNA, the CDR3 is TGCAGCGTTGACGGGGGCGGATCCTACGAGCAGTACTTC. Residues: CSVDGGGSYEQYF.

The gene calls are TRBV7-9 and TRBJ1-6; D might be TRBD1 (5 bases). Trimming removed 4 bases at V and 14 bases at J, with 18 bases between. The CDR3 has 14 residues. Germline V lookup: CDR1 SEHNR, CDR2 FQNEAQ (reference sequence). In DNA form, the CDR3 reads TGTGCCAGCAGCTCTCTTAGAGCGACAGTCTCCCTCCACTTT. It translates to CASSSLRATVSLHF.

This clonotype occurred a few times. The V gene is TRBV20-1, the J gene TRBJ1-2, with D uncertain. With 5 bases removed from V and 5 bases from J, the gap between germline ends came to 9 bases. The CDR3 is 11 amino acids. Germline CDR1 reads DFQATT; CDR2 reads SNEGSKA (reference sequence). In nucleotides, the CDR3 is TGCAGTGCTTCCGTCTCGTATGGCTACACCTTC. It yields the protein CSASVSYGYTF.

This clonotype turned up a few times. The genes are TRBV19 and TRBJ2-2; 9 nucleotides line up with TRBD2. There are 15 residues in the CDR3. J gave up 6 bases and V 1 base, and 3 bases lay outside the gene matches. Germline V gene data show CDR1 as LNHDA and CDR2 as SQIVND (reference sequence). CDR3 sequence reads: CASSIGGRGSGELFF. CDR3 sequence (DNA): TGTGCCAGTAGTATAGGCGGGAGGGGATCCGGGGAGCTGTTTTTT.

In this sample, this clonotype turned up many times. The chain joins TRBV18 to TRBJ1-1; no clear D. In germline, CDR1 is KGHSH, CDR2 LQKENI. CDR3 length: 13 residues. The ends were cut back, 3 bases at V and 1 base at J, with 6 bases in the middle. The CDR3 region has the DNA TGTGCCAGCTCACCTGACGGGAACACTGAAGCTTTCTTT. It yields the protein CASSPDGNTEAFF. The variable domain in full, completed from reference TRBV18 and TRBJ1-1, reads NAGVMQNPRHLVRRRGQEARLRCSPMKGHSHVYWYRQLPEEGLKFMVYLQKENIIDESGMPKERFSAEFPKEGPSILRIQQVVRGDSAAYFCASSPDGNTEAFFGQGTRLTVV.

This sequence joins TRBV5-1 and TRBJ1-1; D unclear. In germline, CDR1 is SGHRS, CDR2 YFSETQ. CDR3 length equals 14 residues. V was clipped by 4 bases and J by 0 bases, with 10 bases between them. The CDR3 is CASSPAQMNTEAFF. The CDR3 bases are TGCGCCAGCAGCCCGGCCCAGATGAACACTGAAGCTTTCTTT.

This clonotype was found many times. The V gene is TRBV3-1, the J gene TRBJ2-2; D might be TRBD2 (5 bases). Per the germline V gene, CDR1 is LGHDT and CDR2 is YNNKEL (reference sequence). The CDR3 loop spans 14 amino acids. The ends were cut back, 7 bases at V and 3 bases at J, with 12 bases in the middle. The CDR3 reads CASKKFGDTGELFF. Written as DNA, the CDR3 is TGTGCCAGCAAAAAGTTCGGGGACACCGGGGAGCTGTTTTTT.

This clonotype was seen at least ten times. This chain uses TRBV10-3 with TRBJ2-7; 14 nucleotides agree with TRBD2. The CDR3 length is 18 residues. Unmatched junction bases numbered 9, after V lost 0 bases and J lost 5 bases. Germline loops: CDR1 ENHRY, CDR2 SYGVKD. DNA for the CDR3: TGTGCCATCAGTGAGTCGACTAGCGGGAGGGTGTATCAGGACGAGCAGTACTTC. Translated, it gives CAISESTSGRVYQDEQYF.

This clonotype was seen ten or more times. This chain connects TRBV2 to TRBJ1-2; D gene uncertain. The CDR3 is 13 residues long. The germline gives CDR1 SNHLY, CDR2 FYNNEI. With 6 bases removed from V and 2 bases from J, the gap between germline ends came to 10 bases. The CDR3 bases are TGTGCCAGCAGGAGGACGGAAAACTATGGCTACACCTTC. This gives the protein CASRRTENYGYTF.

This clonotype has ten or more counts. This chain uses TRBV5-6 with TRBJ2-1; 7 nucleotides agree with TRBD2. Germline CDR1 is SGHDT and CDR2 is YYEEEE. CDR3 length equals 16 residues. The junction had 14 bases not matched to a gene; V was cut back by 5 bases and J by 6 bases. The DNA for the CDR3 is TGTGCCAGCAGTCGGCCAGGGAGGGCTGGATCCAATGAGCAGTTCTTC. Its translation: CASSRPGRAGSNEQFF. The whole variable domain, remainder taken from reference TRBV5-6 and TRBJ2-1, is DAGVTQSPTHLIKTRGQQVTLRCSPKSGHDTVSWYQQALGQGPQFIFQYYEEEERQRGNFPDRFSGHQFPNYSSELNVNALLLGDSALYLCASSRPGRAGSNEQFFGPGTRLTVL.

A note on this clonotype: This CDR3 is missing its conserved last phenylalanine or tryptophan, likely due to a read error. The chain has TRBV6-5 and TRBJ1-3; TRBD1 is a possible D gene (5 bases). The CDR3 totals 17 residues. Trimming stripped 2 bases from V and 0 bases from J, with 14 bases between. CDR1 and CDR2 (germline): MNHEY, SVGAGI. In DNA, the CDR3 is TGTGCCAGCAGTTACAGTCTTAGGACATCCTCTGGAAACACCATATATCTT. As protein: CASSYSLRTSSGNTIYL.

This clonotype was detected ten times or more. The chain combines TRBV7-8 with TRBJ2-4; TRBD1 agrees at 7 bases. The CDR3 runs 14 residues. CDR1 SGHVS and CDR2 FQNEAQ come from the germline V gene. Germline trimming cut 5 bases from V and 11 bases from J; bases unmatched to any gene: 12. CDR3 nucleotide sequence: TGTGCCAGCAGCCCTAGACAGGGTCGGCTTCTTCAGTACTTC. This translates into CASSPRQGRLLQYF.

This clonotype has at least ten counts. The chain has TRBV12-3 or TRBV12-4 and TRBJ2-1, with TRBD1 matching 8 bases. CDR3 length equals 15 residues. The V and J ends lost 1 base and 5 bases, in that order; junction bases with no gene match: 4. Here the CDR3 reads CASSLDGQGDNEQFF. CDR3 nucleotides: TGTGCCAGCAGTTTAGATGGACAGGGCGACAATGAGCAGTTCTTC.